The 20 T cell receptor beta chains below were found in one sample sequenced in a study of graft-versus-host responses after intestinal transplantation. Libraries were prepared by immunoSEQ multiplex PCR; TCRdb keeps only in-frame clonotypes and omits some of them. The table has tens of thousands of clones, roughly 44% seen once; the top ten hold 1.2% to 1.5%. The study plated about 200,000 CFSE-labeled responders with about 200,000 irradiated, violet-dye-labeled stimulators. This specimen was alloreactive CD8+ T cells from a mixed lymphocyte reaction culture, taken before transplantation. Specified subset: CFSE-low proliferating T cells sorted from roughly 6-day pre-transplant mixed lymphocyte reaction (GvH or HvG direction). The receptors were gathered from a human patient who was an organ donor for intestinal transplantation.

This clone showed up just a few times. The V call is TRBV6-5, the J call TRBJ2-7, with 7 positions matching TRBD2. Germline values: CDR1 MNHEY, CDR2 SVGAGI. With V trimmed by 4 bases and J by 3 bases, 6 bases remained unmatched. This CDR3 has 14 residues. Here the CDR3 DNA reads TGTGCCAGCAGTTGGGGGTCGGGAGGCTACGAGCAGTACTTC. It is translated as CASSWGSGGYEQYF.

This sequence joins TRBV29-1 and TRBJ2-7; D call uncertain. The V end lost 3 bases, the J end lost 5 bases, and 14 bases lay between the germline ends. The CDR3 totals 13 residues. CDR1 is SQVTM, CDR2 ANQGSEA, per germline. CDR3 in DNA: TGCAGCGTTGAGGGTGCGGTACGGGACGAGCAGTACTTC. Translation: CSVEGAVRDEQYF.

J is TRBJ2-1 and V is TRBV6-5, with D possibly called TRBD1 or TRBD2 (5 bases each). CDR3 length: 13 amino acids. The V end was cut by 5 bases, the J end by 7 bases, with 12 bases between. Per the germline V gene, CDR1 is MNHEY and CDR2 is SVGAGI. CDR3 sequence reads: CASSPGPINEQFF. The CDR3 region has the DNA TGTGCCAGCAGTCCGGGACCCATAAATGAGCAGTTCTTC.

This clone has only one observation. The V call is TRBV4-2, the J call TRBJ2-1, with 12 bases fitting TRBD2. The CDR3 length is 19 residues. Germline assignment: CDR1 LGHNA and CDR2 YNFKEQ. J lost 5 bases, V lost 4 bases, and 15 bases had no gene match. CDR3 protein: CASSRCLAGGPGGDNEQFF. The DNA for the CDR3 is TGTGCCAGCAGCCGTTGCCTAGCGGGGGGGCCGGGGGGTGACAATGAGCAGTTCTTC.

This rearrangement joins TRBV7-8 to TRBJ2-1; 8 bases align to TRBD1. V shed 4 bases and J 0 bases; nucleotides not matched to a gene: 8. The CDR3 consists of 17 residues. Germline V gene data show CDR1 as SGHVS and CDR2 as FQNEAQ. The CDR3 DNA follows: TGTGCCAGCAGCTCCCCAGGGGGCGGCAACTCCTACAATGAGCAGTTCTTC. It codes for CASSSPGGGNSYNEQFF.

This rearrangement joins TRBV7-9 to TRBJ1-2, with 7 bases aligning to TRBD1. Germline V CDR1 and CDR2: SEHNR, FQNEAQ (reference sequence). V lost 5 bases to trimming and J lost 4 bases; unmatched junction nucleotides: 4. The CDR3 is 13 amino acids. Here the CDR3 DNA reads TGTGCCAGCAGCCCGACAGGGATCTATGGCTACACCTTC. This gives the protein CASSPTGIYGYTF.

This chain links TRBV4-3 with TRBJ1-4, with D tentatively TRBD1 (5 bases). The CDR3 extends over 16 amino acids. Germline V lookup: CDR1 LGHNA, CDR2 YSLEER. V shed 1 base and J shed 0 bases, with 9 bases lying between them. DNA for the CDR3: TGCGCCAGCAGCCAAGGTTACAGGACAACTAATGAAAAACTGTTTTTT. This gives the protein CASSQGYRTTNEKLFF.

This clone occurred a few times. The chain joins TRBV4-3 to TRBJ2-7; no firm D call. Germline lookup yields CDR1 LGHNA and CDR2 YSLEER. The CDR3 has 13 residues. V gave up 1 base and J gave up 3 bases, with 7 bases separating them. The CDR3 DNA is TGCGCCAGCAGCCAAGTGGGCAGCTACGAGCAGTACTTC. Amino acids: CASSQVGSYEQYF.

This clone was seen more than once but under ten times. In nucleotides, the CDR3 is TGTGCCAGCAGTGGGTGGGACGGCTACACCTTC. This gives the protein CASSGWDGYTF. J is TRBJ1-2 and V is TRBV2; D perhaps matches TRBD1 (5 bases). The CDR3 has 11 residues. In germline, CDR1 is SNHLY, CDR2 FYNNEI. The V end was cut by 4 bases, the J end by 8 bases, with 8 bases between. The variable domain in full, with the rest retrieved from reference TRBV2 and TRBJ1-2, is EPEVTQTPSHQVTQMGQEVILRCVPISNHLYFYWYRQILGQKVEFLVSFYNNEISEKSEIFDDQFSVERPDGSNFTLKIRSTKLEDSAMYFCASSGWDGYTFGSGTRLTVV.

This chain uses TRBV6-5 with TRBJ2-1, with 8 bases lining up with TRBD2. Germline V CDR1 and CDR2: MNHEY, SVGAGI. The CDR3 length is 15 residues. V dropped 6 bases and J dropped 6; count of bases not matched to a gene: 10. In DNA, the CDR3 is TGTGCCAGCAGCAGGACTAGCCCTATGCCCAATGAGCAGTTCTTC. Its protein is CASSRTSPMPNEQFF.

The table lists this clone with a few counts. The V gene is TRBV28, the J gene TRBJ2-5; D unclear. This CDR3 region has 14 residues. CDR1 MDHEN and CDR2 SYDVKM come from the germline V gene. V lost 5 bases, J lost 4 bases, and 14 bases lay in between. CDR3: CASSLYLSGETQYF. For the CDR3, the DNA is TGTGCCAGCAGTCTTTACCTGAGTGGAGAGACCCAGTACTTC.

This clone has only a few counts. The CDR3 is CASSLDGPFNEKLFF. The CDR3 coding sequence is TGTGCCAGCAGTTTGGACGGACCCTTTAATGAAAAACTGTTTTTT. This chain joins TRBV6-5 and TRBJ1-4; D is ambiguous. The V end was cut by 4 bases, the J end by 4 bases, with 13 bases between. Looked up from germline, CDR1 is MNHEY and CDR2 is SVGAGI. CDR3 size: 15 residues.

This clone was observed a handful of times. J is TRBJ2-3 and V is TRBV21-1; TRBD1 is the table's D call, not checked against the DNA. TRBV21-1 is listed as a pseudogene. The CDR3 loop spans 16 amino acids. The CDR3: CASSKADREGTDTQYF. CDR3 coding DNA: TGTGCCAGCAGCAAAGCTGACAGGGAGGGCACAGATACGCAGTATTTT.

In its sample, this clone was seen a few times. The chain combines TRBV2 with TRBJ2-7, with TRBD1 as a possible D gene (6 bases). The CDR3 is 13 residues long. Germline CDR1 is SNHLY and CDR2 is FYNNEI. V lost 6 bases to trimming and J lost 0 bases, with 9 bases between them. CDR3 in amino acids: CASRQGSSYEQYF. Here the CDR3 DNA reads TGTGCCAGCAGACAGGGCAGCTCCTACGAGCAGTACTTC.

The rearrangement joins TRBV4-3 to TRBJ2-7, with 7 nucleotides matching TRBD1. This CDR3 has 12 residues. Germline assignment: CDR1 LGHNA and CDR2 YSLEER. With 5 bases clipped from V and 5 bases from J, the junction kept 3 bases outside the gene matches. The CDR3 sequence: CASSSDRDEQYF. CDR3 nucleotide sequence: TGCGCCAGCAGCTCCGACAGGGACGAGCAGTACTTC.

This chain connects TRBV18 to TRBJ1-5; TRBD1 might be the D (5 bases). Germline V gives CDR1 KGHSH, CDR2 LQKENI. The CDR3 has 13 amino acids. The V gene lost 6 bases and the J gene lost 1 base, with 7 bases spanning the gap. In DNA, the CDR3 is TGTGCCAGCTCCCGGACAAGCAATCAGCCCCAGCATTTT. This gives the protein CASSRTSNQPQHF.

The chain is built from TRBV11-2 and TRBJ2-1; the D gene is possibly TRBD2 (6 bases). The ends were cut back, 5 bases at V and 8 bases at J, with 22 bases in the middle. The germline CDR1 and CDR2 sequences are SGHAT and FQNNGV. This CDR3 comprises 16 residues. For the CDR3, the DNA is TGTGCCAGCAGCGACCCGCCGCGCGGGATGGGGGATGAGCAGTTCTTC. Translating gives CASSDPPRGMGDEQFF.

The chain joins TRBV6-1 to TRBJ2-4, with 10 nucleotides matching TRBD1. The CDR3 sequence is 14 residues long. Germline CDR1 and CDR2: MNHNS and SASEGT. J lost 7 bases, V lost 5 bases, and 5 bases had no gene match. CDR3 nucleotide sequence: TGTGCCAGCAGTTTGACAGGGGGCGCGAACATTCAGTACTTC. It yields the protein CASSLTGGANIQYF.

The rearrangement joins TRBV27 to TRBJ2-7; no reliable D call. The CDR3 totals 11 residues. Trimming left V 3 bases short and J 3 bases short, with 3 bases between. CDR1 is MNHEY and CDR2 is SMNVEV in the germline V gene (reference sequence). The CDR3 DNA follows: TGTGCCAGCAGTTTTAACTACGAGCAGTACTTC. Residues: CASSFNYEQYF.

This clone has more than one count but fewer than ten. The genes are TRBV6-6 and TRBJ1-1; maybe TRBD1 (6 bases). V lost 5 bases to trimming and J lost 3 bases, with 13 bases between them. This CDR3 region has 14 residues. Germline assignment: CDR1 MNHNY and CDR2 SVGAGI (reference sequence). The CDR3 spells CASSPGGAHTEAFF. The CDR3 region has the DNA TGTGCCAGCAGTCCCGGGGGGGCGCACACTGAAGCTTTCTTT.